This T cell receptor beta chain was obtained from a study of T cells in Graves' hyperthyroidism and ophthalmopathy. Among the patients, aged 18 to 65, hyperthyroidism was newly diagnosed and had lasted under 2 months. First hyperthyroidism diagnosis is when the blood sample was obtained, before any ophthalmopathy symptoms. The study's findings and limits: Appearing also in blood were most of the thyroid clonotypes expanded above 0.001.

This clonotype was recorded at least ten times. Its antigen is still unknown. Amplification of TCR beta CDR3 regions was performed using RNA transcripts as template. The TCR CDR3 first-round RT-PCR relied on the HTBI primer set. One entry per CDR3 protein, called by TCRdb with MiXCR from the multiplex PCR reads. The table records 150,000 or so distinct CDR3 sequences, approximately 24% of them present only once. The V and J ends lost 6 bases and 7 bases, in that order; junction bases with no gene match: 11. This CDR3 is 14 amino acids long. From germline, CDR1 is PRHDT and CDR2 FYEKMQ (reference sequence).

V and J are TRBV13 and TRBJ2-5, with 7 bases aligning to TRBD2. The specimen sequenced was blood. The sequence was collected from a woman between 45 and 60 years old with Graves' hyperthyroidism that later progressed to Graves' ophthalmopathy. CDR3 nucleotides: TGTGCCAGCAGAGGTTGGGAGGGATTCGGGACCCAGTACTTC. It codes for CASRGWEGFGTQYF.